This T cell receptor beta chain was captured in a study of blood T cell repertoires in COVID-19. Study-level information: Samples of COVID-19 (acute and convalescent) were obtained from the United States, Italy and Spain. T cells, B-cell-depleted T cells, or PBMCs provided the cDNA or gDNA that served as material.

Using immunoSEQ multiplex PCR, the repertoire was profiled, and TCRdb retains in-frame clones only, with some absent. The data hold approximately 310,000 clones, with 89% observed a single time. The CDR3 sequence is 17 residues long. Germline CDR1 LNHDA, CDR2 SQIVND (reference sequence). V lost 2 bases to trimming and J lost 1 base, with 15 bases between them. Cohort assignment relied on participant-reported clinical history. Before being deemed recovered, Cohort 3 donors had two negative PCRs, clearance, or symptom resolution. Sequencing was performed on PBMCs or T cells enriched from blood (not recorded which). This sequence originates from a man aged 60 to 69 who had recovered from COVID-19. This sequence joins TRBV19 and TRBJ1-3, with unresolved D. Written as DNA, the CDR3 is TGTGCCAGTAGTATAACGCGTAGCGCCCGATCTGGAAACACCATATATTTT. This codes for CASSITRSARSGNTIYF.